Below, one TCR beta chain is given with its context. Its antigen is not yet known. The library was obtained by the immunoSEQ multiplex PCR assay. A mixture of 60 forward primers for TCR Vbeta segments and 13 reverse primers for TCR Jbeta segments was used in the multiplex PCR. The CDR3 region of rearranged TCR beta genes was amplified from genomic DNA with a multiplex PCR assay. The amplified TCR beta libraries were sequenced on the Illumina HiSeq System as 87-base-pair reads. From the authors' description of their analysis: A later analysis counted about 76 million unique TCR beta chains across the 550 to 800 repertoires, and about 10 million of these chains were shared by at least two donors. To remove PCR and sequencing errors, raw reads were error-corrected and collapsed into unique sequences using a nearest-neighbor algorithm that merged closely related sequences. Alignment of CDR3 sequences to IMGT reference sequences was used to assign V, D and J gene segments. For a sequence to be retained, a match of at least six nucleotides to both a V gene segment and a J gene segment was required. A rearrangement counted as productive if the CDR3 had no stop codons and remained in frame with V and J, and every other rearrangement counted as non-productive. CDR3 was defined by IMGT convention, running from the second conserved V-encoded cysteine to the conserved J-encoded phenylalanine. Sequences without an unambiguous match to a single V gene segment were excluded from the earlier analysis of about 600 of the donors. An earlier analysis of a few hundred of the donors called V segments functional above 56.7% productive rearrangements and segregating when the between-donor standard deviation exceeded 5%. A statistical classification framework was developed to diagnose cytomegalovirus status using the catalog of TCR beta chain sequences. In a later analysis, V and J genes were assigned by comparing TCR nucleotide sequences against IMGT/GENE-DB human TR gene sequences. Using the TCRdist pipeline, a later analysis assigned CDR3 sequences along with most-parsimonious VDJ recombination scenarios. In a later analysis, every TCR beta chain was defined by the combination of its CDR3 amino acid sequence and its V-gene family, and reads without a unique V-gene family were dropped. To address suspected cross-contamination and a sequencing artifact, a later analysis removed approximately 600 highly shared, low-generation-probability nucleotide sequences. For each public chain, a later analysis derived a clonal expansion index from normalized ranks of inferred template counts within each repertoire. A later analysis computed generation probabilities with a VDJ recombination model fitted to out-of-frame rearrangements, and checked the results against IGoR. A later analysis scored TCR-TCR, TCR-HLA and TCR-CMV co-occurrence with hypergeometric tests, applying a repertoire-size bias correction to TCR pairs. A later analysis estimated false discovery rates by permuting HLA or CMV assignments 20 times. In a later analysis, co-occurring TCRs were grouped using DBSCAN, and TCRdist sequence similarity was added for clustering within HLA-allele-positive subsets. Repertoires with fewer than 30,000 or more than 120,000 public chains were left out of co-occurrence clustering, as were several repertoires with anomalous nucleotide sharing. What TCRdb holds here is the immuneACCESS table cut down to in-frame rearrangements. Part of the clones is not present; checked against another copy, under half of the missing clones reflect an unresolved V gene, and the others are unexplained. The V and J calls and the clone size are those of that table, but D and trimming were determined from the DNA. The record for this sample contains approximately 77,000 clones. The ten largest make up approximately 4.2% of the sample.

The data were obtained in a study of cytomegalovirus exposure and HLA in healthy donors (dated by TCRdb to between 2016 and 2019). Context from the whole study: An earlier analysis of approximately 640 of the donors reported approximately 300 Gb of sequence data and roughly 100 million unique TCR beta sequences from 150 million to 200 million T cells. Alongside the repertoire data, information on donor age, sex, ethnicity and CMV serostatus was compiled. All discovery cohort repertoires had been generated on a single sequencing platform. The study was designed to test whether signatures of past pathogen exposure could be identified by cataloging public T cell receptors. In a later genetic analysis, genome-wide SNP genotypes for about 55% of the roughly 700 donors were used, and that subset was treated as a discovery cohort. An early release covering over 500 HLA-typed donors comprised approximately 290 gigabases of sequencing data and 85 million or so unique TCR sequences. In addition to the first cohort of 666 subjects, a separate validation cohort of under 150 different subjects was used. The T cell repertoires of roughly 660 subjects were profiled by immunosequencing and related to cytomegalovirus serostatus. High-throughput TCR immunosequencing, statistical association of individual TCRs with disease status, and machine learning were combined to predict cytomegalovirus infection status. Across about 370 genotyped donors of the cohort, an average of 235,054 unique TCR beta nucleotide sequences per donor were sequenced, and roughly 18% of those sequences were non-productive. The number of typed donors differed by locus: 629-630 for A, B, C, DRB1 and DQB1; 500 to 550 for DQA1; 600 to 610 for DPA1; and roughly 490 for DPB1. A later analysis re-analyzed previously published TCR beta repertoires from about 600 donors and added high-resolution HLA genotyping to study TCR occurrence patterns. HLA typing covered class I and class II loci at four-digit resolution. An earlier analysis of some 600 of the donors applied high-throughput TCR beta sequencing to assess whether each TCR beta V gene segment acted as functional or pseudogenic. About five DR-DQ haplotypes were handled as single units for association and clustering, since linkage in the cohort was strong. In the later analysis, no new phenotypic data were used to find candidate immune exposures; instead, reliance was placed on TCR beta sequences and their occurrence across donors. Of the 300 to 500 genotyped donors, 81% were placed in the genetic ancestry cluster associated with self-reported Caucasian donors.

In total, roughly 710 healthy bone marrow donors made up the cohort. Cohort members were all nominally healthy when sampled, although unrecorded immune exposures were likely present. The donor tested CMV seronegative and was one of the 352 seronegative cohort members. Every donor gave a peripheral blood sample, and the peripheral blood mononuclear cells from that sample were used for TCR beta sequencing. The Qiagen DNeasy Blood Extraction Kit was used to extract genomic DNA from the blood cell samples. Paper-wide results and their limitations: Roughly 15 rarely observed V segments, including chromosome 9 orphons, were excluded from the earlier analysis of a few hundred of the donors because counts were too low. In an earlier analysis of several hundred of the donors, most TCR beta V segments were observed in productive rearrangements about 87% or about 30% of the time, broadly matching IMGT annotations. Most CMV-associated TCR beta chains appeared to be HLA-restricted in a later analysis, and the HLA associations seemed to be driven largely by CMV exposure. HLA typing was unavailable for some donors at each locus, so association tests used only the typed subset. A later analysis found that TCR association rates varied across HLA loci, with DRB1 alleles showing the most associated TCRs and HLA-C alleles the fewest. A cluster of highly shared sequence variants was judged likely to represent a technical artifact of the sequencing pipeline. Sequencing depth was assumed to be roughly uniform across donors in the presence/absence analyses, though that assumption may not hold. A later analysis found that HLA-associated TCR beta chains were more clonally expanded and had lower generation probabilities than equally common non-associated chains. The cohort was sequenced for TCR beta chains only, and without alpha or paired-chain data the features that could be detected were limited. A later analysis reported that several top co-occurrence clusters appeared linked to parvovirus B19, influenza, CMV and Epstein-Barr virus. Three of the identified cytomegalovirus-associated TCR beta chains were confirmed in vitro to be specific for cytomegalovirus antigens. A further reported finding was that TCR beta sequences accurately predicted the HLA-A and HLA-B alleles for most subjects in the first cohort. Most TCR sequences were seen in very few donors, while some public TCRs were found in many individuals. Linkage disequilibrium might explain the correlated functional status among segregating V segments, but an unknown experimental factor could not be excluded. In a later genetic analysis, a missense DCLRE1C variant was associated with V-gene and J-gene trimming of TCR beta chains, and the association was replicated in an independent cohort. According to the authors, the approach could potentially be generalized to other disease states and immunological phenotypes. A later analysis associated 17,000 or so TCR beta sequences with specific HLA alleles at a false discovery rate of 0.05. In both the original and validation cohorts, the classifier was reported to diagnose cytomegalovirus status with high specificity and sensitivity. In a later genetic analysis, fewer N-insertions in productive TCRs were reported among donors in an Asian-associated ancestry cluster than the roughly 700-donor mean. A total of 150 to 200 TCR beta chains were listed by the study as associated with cytomegalovirus. Strong co-occurrence of HLA alleles, especially DR and DQ, made assigning TCR associations to individual alleles difficult. Immune exposure information for the cohort was limited to CMV serostatus.

Sequencing input: PBMCs. This clonotype was obtained from a man under 40 in good health and CMV-seronegative.

Read as DNA, the sequence is TGCGCCAGCAGCGCATCCCCGAGACAGGGAGAAAAACTGTTTTTT. This encodes CASSASPRQGEKLFF. The chain joins TRBV5-1 to TRBJ1-4, and 7 junctional nucleotides match TRBD1. Based on the germline V gene, the CDR1 and CDR2 sequences are SGHRS and YFSETQ. The CDR3 measures 15 amino acids from cysteine to phenylalanine. Only the CDR3 DNA is retained, 45 bases long and in frame from the first base. V is pruned by 4 bases and J by 8 bases, leaving 11 bases of the junction without a gene match.